One and the same sample provided the 5 T cell receptor beta chains below, sequenced in a study of breast tumors, draining lymph nodes, adjacent tissues. Axillary draining lymph nodes of breast cancer patients supplied the node samples. TCRdb used MiXCR to reprocess the multiplex PCR reads, holding one entry per CDR3 protein. The data contain some 170,000 distinct CDR3 sequences, approximately 33% of them singletons. The specimen sequenced was axillary lymph node tissue. Receptor source: a female donor with breast cancer. Some clones in this sample may be carry-over from other donors' samples.

Many counts were recorded for this clonotype. V is TRBV5-1 and J is TRBJ2-1; D not certain. The V gene lost 0 bases and the J gene lost 5 bases, with 6 bases spanning the gap. Germline CDR1 SGHRS, CDR2 YFSETQ. This CDR3 contains 13 residues. The CDR3 region has the DNA TGCGCCAGCAGCTTGGTGCCCGACAATGAGCAGTTCTTC. Its protein product is CASSLVPDNEQFF.

This clonotype was seen repeatedly, ten times or more. The V and J genes are TRBV12-3 or TRBV12-4 and TRBJ2-1; D is unclear. V lost 6 bases to trimming and J lost 10 bases, with 10 bases between them. The CDR3 has 11 amino acids. The DNA for the CDR3 is TGTGCCAGCAGCACGGCCGGGGAGCAGTTCTTC. This codes for CASSTAGEQFF.

In its sample, this clonotype was seen many times. V and J are TRBV5-1 and TRBJ2-3; TRBD2 is a possible D gene (6 bases). V lost 0 bases and J 2 bases, leaving 22 bases between the germline ends. Per the germline V gene, CDR1 is SGHRS and CDR2 is YFSETQ. The CDR3 extends over 19 amino acids. Here the CDR3 reads CASSLVCEGYRGLTDTQYF. CDR3 DNA sequence: TGCGCCAGCAGCTTGGTTTGCGAGGGTTACCGGGGACTCACAGATACGCAGTATTTT.

This clonotype was observed many times. The V call is TRBV19, the J call TRBJ2-7; D is undetermined. The germline V gene has CDR1 LNHDA and CDR2 SQIVND (reference sequence). The CDR3 length is 13 residues. The V end lost 4 bases, the J end lost 2 bases, and 9 bases lay between the germline ends. The CDR3 DNA reads TGTGCCAGTAGTAATTGGAAAACCTACGAGCAGTACTTC. It codes for CASSNWKTYEQYF. Using reference TRBV19 and TRBJ2-7 for the parts outside the CDR3, the full variable domain is DGGITQSPKYLFRKEGQNVTLSCEQNLNHDAMYWYRQDPGQGLRLIYYSQIVNDFQKGDIAEGYSVSREKKESFPLTVTSAQKNPTAFYLCASSNWKTYEQYFGPGTRLTVT.

Remarks on this clonotype: This could be a read error, since a much larger clone is one nucleotide away. This chain joins TRBV7-8 and TRBJ2-1, with 7 bases aligning to TRBD1. This CDR3 region has 18 residues. Germline lookup yields CDR1 SGHVS and CDR2 FQNEAQ. The CDR3 DNA follows: TGTGCCAGCAGCTTAGTGACAGGGTGGCTGAGCTCCTACCATGAGCAGTTCTTC. It encodes CASSLVTGWLSSYHEQFF.